A single sample gave rise to the 27 T cell receptor beta chains below, sequenced in a study of spatial heterogeneity in lung cancer. TCRdb analysed the 5' RACE reads with MiXCR anew, one entry per CDR3 protein. The table lists 9,500 to 12,000 distinct CDR3 sequences, about 6.3% of them singletons. Time point noted: sample taken at primary tumor resection. The authors sequenced whole RNA from tumor, nontumor lung or frozen PBMC without sorting. Material: PBMCs, obtained at surgery. These receptor sequences come from a male donor with early-stage non-small cell lung cancer.

This clonotype was observed a handful of times. With the library built for alpha chains, this beta chain is off target and its frequency is not meaningful. The CDR3 here is CASSLPGDKTYEQYF. The CDR3 DNA follows: TGTGCCAGCAGTTTACCGGGGGATAAGACCTACGAGCAGTACTTC. The J gene is TRBJ2-7, the V gene TRBV28, with D possibly being TRBD2 (6 bases). This CDR3 spans 15 amino acids. Per the germline V gene, CDR1 is MDHEN and CDR2 is SYDVKM. V gave up 2 bases and J gave up 2 bases, with 13 bases separating them.

The sample holds many counts of this clonotype. The library was designed around alpha chains, so this beta chain is a stray read whose abundance carries little weight. J is TRBJ2-3 and V is TRBV7-8; 8 nucleotides align to TRBD2. Germline CDR1 SGHVS, CDR2 FQNEAQ. V lost 5 bases and J lost 0; bases outside the gene matches: 4. This CDR3 is 15 amino acids long. The CDR3 loop reads CASSLLAASTDTQYF. The CDR3 nucleotides are TGTGCCAGCAGCCTACTAGCGGCTAGCACAGATACGCAGTATTTT.

In regard to this clonotype: This beta chain lies outside the target of a library built for alpha chains; its clone size means little. The chain has TRBV23-1 and TRBJ2-3; 9 bases map to TRBD2. Being an ORF, TRBV23-1 has a function that is uncertain. J lost 3 bases, V lost 1 base, and 5 bases had no gene match. The CDR3 runs to 16 residues. The chain's CDR3 is CASSQFSGSPTDTQYF. The CDR3 DNA follows: TGCGCCAGCAGTCAATTTAGCGGGAGTCCTACAGATACGCAGTATTTT.

This clonotype was detected many times. Since the library was made to target alpha chains, this beta chain is a stray read and its abundance is not meaningful. The rearrangement uses TRBV5-1 and TRBJ2-7; TRBD1 matches 10 bases. The CDR3 sequence is 16 residues long. V shed 2 bases, J shed 2 bases, and the junction held 7 bases outside the gene matches. CDR1 SGHRS and CDR2 YFSETQ come from the germline V gene. The CDR3, as DNA: TGCGCCAGCAGCTTCGGGGACAGGGGTTACCCCTACGAGCAGTACTTC. It translates to CASSFGDRGYPYEQYF.

There are many counts of this clonotype. Found in a library prepared for alpha chains, this beta chain is an off-target read, and its abundance has little meaning. This chain connects TRBV5-6 to TRBJ1-6; maybe TRBD1 (6 bases). CDR3 size: 15 residues. With 1 base removed from V and 7 bases from J, the gap between germline ends came to 12 bases. Germline V gene sequence: CDR1 SGHDT, CDR2 YYEEEE. DNA for the CDR3: TGTGCCAGCAGCTTGTTTGGGGGCAACAATTCACCCCTCCACTTT. The encoded protein is CASSLFGGNNSPLHF.

Many counts were recorded for this clonotype. This beta chain is an off-target read within a library intended for alpha chains, so its frequency means little. The genes are TRBV5-1 and TRBJ2-7; D possibly corresponds to TRBD1 (6 bases). Germline values: CDR1 SGHRS, CDR2 YFSETQ. V was pared by 0 bases and J by 0 bases, with 10 bases between. The CDR3 length is 15 residues. The CDR3 DNA sequence: TGCGCCAGCAGCTTGGTCCAGGGGAGCTCCTACGAGCAGTACTTC. Translated: CASSLVQGSSYEQYF.

This clonotype was seen a few times. Since the library was made to target alpha chains, this beta chain is a stray read and its abundance is not meaningful. This chain uses TRBV12-3 or TRBV12-4 with TRBJ2-1; D perhaps matches TRBD1 (6 bases). CDR3 length: 15 amino acids. Trimming took off 6 bases at V and 10 bases at J, with 22 bases between the two ends. CDR3 protein: CASSQGSNAEMEQFF. The CDR3, as DNA: TGTGCCAGCAGCCAGGGGTCTAACGCGGAAATGGAGCAGTTCTTC.

As concerns this clonotype: Within a library made for alpha chains, this beta chain is off target, and its count is uninformative. This chain links TRBV20-1 with TRBJ1-3, with unresolved D. There are 14 residues in the CDR3. The germline CDR1 and CDR2 sequences are DFQATT and SNEGSKA (reference sequence). V dropped 1 base and J dropped 0 bases, with 7 bases sitting between them. The CDR3 coding sequence is TGCAGTGCTAGAGCCTCCCGCTCTGGAAACACCATATATTTT. It specifies CSARASRSGNTIYF.

By sample share, this clonotype is medium-sized (0.01 to 0.1%). Because this beta chain is a stray read in a library intended to capture alpha chains, its abundance should not be given much weight. CDR3 bases: TGCGCCAGCAGTGATGGCGGATCTGGGGCCAACGTCCTGACTTTC. It specifies CASSDGGSGANVLTF. J is TRBJ2-6 and V is TRBV10-2; D is uncertain. Germline CDR1 is WSHSY and CDR2 is SAAADI. The CDR3 totals 15 residues. The germline V and J ends were trimmed by 3 bases and 1 base, with 7 bases remaining between them.

This clonotype is judged medium-sized. This beta chain represents an off-target read in a library built for alpha chains; its size is of limited meaning. This chain uses TRBV10-3 with TRBJ2-5; 11 positions match TRBD2. The CDR3 is made up of 18 amino acids. The V and J ends lost 5 bases and 1 base, in that order; junction bases with no gene match: 12. CDR1 is ENHRY, CDR2 SYGVKD, per germline. CDR3: CAISPGLAARGSQETQYF. The CDR3 nucleotides are TGTGCCATCAGTCCGGGACTAGCGGCAAGAGGGAGCCAAGAGACCCAGTACTTC.

About this clonotype: A library prepared for alpha chains yielded this beta chain as an off-target read; its size is of little meaning. The chain is built from TRBV12-3 or TRBV12-4 and TRBJ2-2, with 7 positions matching TRBD2. Trimming cost V 3 bases and J 5 bases; bases outside gene matches: 9. CDR3 length equals 16 residues. The CDR3 nucleotides are TGTGCCAGCAGTTTCACGGGGGGACGAAATACCGGGGAGCTGTTTTTT. Its translation: CASSFTGGRNTGELFF.

This clonotype is judged medium-sized. This beta chain appears as a stray read in a library generated for alpha chains; its size is not informative. This rearrangement joins TRBV27 to TRBJ2-6; unclear D gene. The germline V gene has CDR1 MNHEY and CDR2 SMNVEV (reference sequence). This CDR3 region has 13 residues. CDR3 DNA sequence: TGTGCAAGTCTGGACTCTGGGGCCAACGTCCTGACTTTC. It specifies CASLDSGANVLTF.

This clonotype occurred many times. As an off-target read in a library built for alpha chains, this beta chain has a frequency of little significance. The rearrangement uses TRBV7-2 and TRBJ1-5; D remains ambiguous. Looked up from germline, CDR1 is SGHTA and CDR2 is FQGNSA. The CDR3 runs to 16 residues. V dropped 5 bases and J dropped 2 bases, with 16 bases sitting between them. CDR3 DNA sequence: TGTGCCAGCAGCGCACAAACAAGTTACGGCAATCAGCCCCAGCATTTT. This sequence encodes CASSAQTSYGNQPQHF.

Regarding this clonotype: The library was prepared for alpha chains; this beta chain is a stray read, so its frequency means little. V usage is TRBV28 and J usage is TRBJ2-3; possibly TRBD2 for D (5 bases). Germline V gene sequence: CDR1 MDHEN, CDR2 SYDVKM. The CDR3 contains 16 residues. V lost 1 base and J lost 0, with 11 bases in between. The CDR3 sequence is CASSLSGGPSTDTQYF. The CDR3 coding sequence is TGTGCCAGCAGTTTATCCGGCGGGCCTAGCACAGATACGCAGTATTTT.

This clonotype was detected a few times. In a library made to pick up alpha chains, this beta chain is a stray read with a size that means little. The rearrangement joins TRBV4-1 to TRBJ2-1, with 12 positions matching TRBD2. The germline gives CDR1 MGHRA, CDR2 YSYEKL. With 0 bases clipped from V and 0 bases from J, the junction kept 6 bases outside the gene matches. This CDR3 contains 19 residues. The CDR3 protein is CASSQEASGRAISYNEQFF. CDR3 in DNA: TGCGCCAGCAGCCAAGAGGCTAGCGGGAGGGCCATCTCCTACAATGAGCAGTTCTTC.

This clonotype is medium-sized. This beta chain is off target for a library built for alpha chains, so its abundance means little. The chain is built from TRBV29-1 and TRBJ1-1; D is undetermined. Trimming took 7 bases from V and 0 from J, leaving 6 bases between them. The germline V gene encodes CDR1 SQVTM and CDR2 ANQGSEA. The CDR3 is made up of 11 amino acids. The CDR3 reads CSARLNTEAFF. For the CDR3, the DNA is TGCAGCGCTCGACTGAACACTGAAGCTTTCTTT.

This clonotype came up a few times. This beta chain was picked up by a library intended for alpha chains and is off target, so its count carries little meaning. The chain recombines TRBV5-1 with TRBJ2-1; 7 nucleotides agree with TRBD2. Germline-derived CDR1 and CDR2 are SGHRS and YFSETQ. The V and J ends lost 4 bases and 4 bases, in that order; junction bases with no gene match: 8. The CDR3 has 15 residues. CDR3 amino acids: CASSMTSNRYNEQFF. In DNA, the CDR3 is TGCGCCAGCAGCATGACTAGCAATCGGTACAATGAGCAGTTCTTC.

This clonotype was observed many times. As an off-target read in a library built for alpha chains, this beta chain has a frequency of little significance. The chain carries TRBV6-5 and TRBJ1-1, with 8 bases identical to TRBD1. The CDR3 spans 14 residues. From germline, CDR1 is MNHEY and CDR2 SVGAGI. Losses at the gene ends were 5 bases for V and 4 bases for J; bases not matched to a gene: 6. The DNA of the CDR3 is TGTGCCAGCAGTAGTGGACAGGGATTCACTGAAGCTTTCTTT. Translation: CASSSGQGFTEAFF.

This clonotype showed up many times. For a library built for alpha chains, this beta chain is a stray read; little rests on its size. The chain's CDR3 is CASRSTGGEVNSPLHF. The DNA for the CDR3 is TGTGCCAGCAGATCGACAGGGGGTGAGGTGAATTCACCCCTCCACTTT. The chain is built from TRBV12-3 or TRBV12-4 and TRBJ1-6; 9 nucleotides align to TRBD1. With 6 bases clipped from V and 7 bases from J, the junction kept 10 bases outside the gene matches. The CDR3 is made up of 16 amino acids.

This clonotype is classed as medium-sized. As an off-target read in a library built for alpha chains, this beta chain has a frequency of little significance. The chain recombines TRBV11-2 with TRBJ2-6; D perhaps matches TRBD1 (5 bases). This CDR3 comprises 17 residues. Trimming left V 1 base short and J 0 bases short, with 10 bases between. Germline V lookup: CDR1 SGHAT, CDR2 FQNNGV. CDR3 DNA sequence: TGTGCCAGCAGCTTAGGCAGGACAATCTCTGGGGCCAACGTCCTGACTTTC. Amino acid sequence: CASSLGRTISGANVLTF.

This clonotype was counted many times. The library was prepared for alpha chains; this beta chain is a stray read, so its frequency means little. The chain carries TRBV2 and TRBJ2-1, with a weak D call TRBD2 (5 bases). V was cut by 7 bases and J by 8 bases, with 12 bases left in between. The germline gives CDR1 SNHLY, CDR2 FYNNEI. This CDR3 region has 12 residues. This CDR3 is CASTGGLHEQFF. The DNA for the CDR3 is TGTGCCAGCACGGGCGGGCTCCATGAGCAGTTCTTC. The whole variable domain, filled in from reference TRBV2 and TRBJ2-1, reads EPEVTQTPSHQVTQMGQEVILRCVPISNHLYFYWYRQILGQKVEFLVSFYNNEISEKSEIFDDQFSVERPDGSNFTLKIRSTKLEDSAMYFCASTGGLHEQFFGPGTRLTVL.

The sample holds a few counts of this clonotype. A library made for alpha chains picked up this beta chain off target, so its size means little. The V and J genes are TRBV18 and TRBJ2-5, with D uncertain. V lost 2 bases, J lost 5 bases, and 3 bases lay in between. Germline V gene data show CDR1 as KGHSH and CDR2 as LQKENI. This CDR3 is 11 amino acids long. CDR3 residues: CASSPSETQYF. The CDR3 bases are TGTGCCAGCTCACCATCCGAGACCCAGTACTTC.

This clonotype is labeled medium-sized (0.01 to 0.1%). A library made for alpha chains picked up this beta chain off target, so its size means little. The gene calls are TRBV4-3 and TRBJ1-2, with D perhaps TRBD1 (5 bases). The CDR3 is 15 residues long. Germline V gene lookup returns CDR1 LGHNA and CDR2 YSLEER. The V end was cut by 0 bases, the J end by 5 bases, with 13 bases between. DNA of the CDR3: TGCGCCAGCAGCCAAGATCCAGACGGGGCTTATGGCTACACCTTC. It translates to CASSQDPDGAYGYTF.

Concerning this clonotype: The library was built for alpha chains, so this beta chain is an off-target read and its size means little. This rearrangement joins TRBV11-2 to TRBJ1-1; no firm D call. The length of the CDR3 is 15 residues. Germline V lookup: CDR1 SGHAT, CDR2 FQNNGV. The germline V and J ends were trimmed by 5 bases and 5 bases, with 18 bases remaining between them. CDR3 sequence reads: CASSGNKGIGTEAFF. In DNA form, the CDR3 reads TGTGCCAGCAGCGGGAATAAAGGGATTGGGACTGAAGCTTTCTTT.

This clonotype has a count of ten or more. As an off-target read in a library built for alpha chains, this beta chain has a frequency of little significance. V is TRBV5-1 and J is TRBJ2-3, with D hard to call. The CDR3 covers 14 residues. Trimming took off 3 bases at V and 6 bases at J, with 14 bases between the two ends. In germline, CDR1 is SGHRS, CDR2 YFSETQ. This CDR3 reads CASSSLTLPDTQYF. The CDR3 coding sequence is TGCGCCAGCAGCTCCTTGACCTTACCTGATACGCAGTATTTT.

This clonotype was counted at least ten times. The size of this beta chain means little, since it is a stray read in a library made for alpha chains. V gene TRBV7-2 combines with J gene TRBJ2-2; 13 bases are shared with TRBD2. This CDR3 spans 16 amino acids. V lost 5 bases to trimming and J lost 8 bases; unmatched junction nucleotides: 8. Germline loops: CDR1 SGHTA, CDR2 FQGNSA. DNA of the CDR3: TGTGCCAGCAGCCCTGGGGGACTAGCGGGGCGAGGGGAGCTGTTTTTT. Translation gives CASSPGGLAGRGELFF.

Concerning this clonotype: A much larger clone differs from this one at a single base, so this may be a read error. This beta chain is an off-target read within a library intended for alpha chains, so its frequency means little. The CDR3 reads CASSAVWDGFYNEQFF. CDR3 sequence (DNA): TGCGCCAGCAGCGCTGTCTGGGACGGGTTCTACAATGAGCAGTTCTTC. This chain links TRBV5-1 with TRBJ2-1, with D perhaps given as TRBD1 or TRBD2 (5 bases each). Deletions cut 4 bases from V and 3 bases from J, with 17 bases between. Germline CDR1 is SGHRS and CDR2 is YFSETQ. This CDR3 has 16 residues.